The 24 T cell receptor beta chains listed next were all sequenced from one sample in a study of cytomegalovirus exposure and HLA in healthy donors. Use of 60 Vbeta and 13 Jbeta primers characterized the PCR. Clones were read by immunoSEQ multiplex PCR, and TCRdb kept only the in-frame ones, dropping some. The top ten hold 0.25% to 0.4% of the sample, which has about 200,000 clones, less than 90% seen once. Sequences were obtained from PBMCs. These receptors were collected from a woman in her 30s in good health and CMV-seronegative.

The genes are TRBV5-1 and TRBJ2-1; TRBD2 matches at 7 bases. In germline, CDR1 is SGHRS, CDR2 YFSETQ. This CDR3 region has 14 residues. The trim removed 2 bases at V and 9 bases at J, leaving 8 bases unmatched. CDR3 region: CASSLAGRESEQFF. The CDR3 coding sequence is TGCGCCAGCAGCTTAGCGGGGAGGGAAAGTGAGCAGTTCTTC.

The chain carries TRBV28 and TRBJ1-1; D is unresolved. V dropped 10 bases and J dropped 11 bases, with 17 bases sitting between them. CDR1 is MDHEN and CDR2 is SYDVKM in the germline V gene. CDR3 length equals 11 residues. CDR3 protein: CATLELVDAFF. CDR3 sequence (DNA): TGTGCCACCTTGGAGCTGGTCGATGCTTTCTTT.

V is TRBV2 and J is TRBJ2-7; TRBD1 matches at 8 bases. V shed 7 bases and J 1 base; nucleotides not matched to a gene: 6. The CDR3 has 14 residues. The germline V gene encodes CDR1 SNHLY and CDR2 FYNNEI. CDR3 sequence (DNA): TGTGCCAGCATGGTGGACAGGGCGTCCTACGAGCAGTACTTC. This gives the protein CASMVDRASYEQYF.

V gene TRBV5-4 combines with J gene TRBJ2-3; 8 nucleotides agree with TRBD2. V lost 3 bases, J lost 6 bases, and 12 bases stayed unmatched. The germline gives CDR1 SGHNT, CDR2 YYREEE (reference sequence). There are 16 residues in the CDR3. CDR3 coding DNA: TGTGCCAGCAGCTCCCAGACTAGCGCCGTTTGGGATACGCAGTATTTT. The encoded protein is CASSSQTSAVWDTQYF.

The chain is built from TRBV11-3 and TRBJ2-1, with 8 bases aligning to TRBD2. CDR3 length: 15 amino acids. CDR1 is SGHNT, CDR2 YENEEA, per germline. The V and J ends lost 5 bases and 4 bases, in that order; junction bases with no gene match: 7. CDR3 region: CASSLRLAQYNEQFF. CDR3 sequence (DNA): TGTGCCAGCAGCCTCAGACTAGCGCAATACAATGAGCAGTTCTTC.

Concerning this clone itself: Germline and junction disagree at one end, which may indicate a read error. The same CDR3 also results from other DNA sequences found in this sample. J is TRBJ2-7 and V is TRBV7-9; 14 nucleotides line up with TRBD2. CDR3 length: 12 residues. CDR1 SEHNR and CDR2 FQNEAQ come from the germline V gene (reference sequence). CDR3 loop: CASSSTSGGEYF. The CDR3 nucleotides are TGTGCCAGCAGTTCGACTAGCGGGGGGGAATATTTC.

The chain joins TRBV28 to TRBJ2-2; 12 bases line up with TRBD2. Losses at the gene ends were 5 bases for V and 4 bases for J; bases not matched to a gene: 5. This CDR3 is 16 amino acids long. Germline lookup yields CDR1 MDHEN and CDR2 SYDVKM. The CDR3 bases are TGTGCCAGCAGTATACCGACTAGCGGGGGCACCGGGGAGCTGTTTTTT. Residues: CASSIPTSGGTGELFF.

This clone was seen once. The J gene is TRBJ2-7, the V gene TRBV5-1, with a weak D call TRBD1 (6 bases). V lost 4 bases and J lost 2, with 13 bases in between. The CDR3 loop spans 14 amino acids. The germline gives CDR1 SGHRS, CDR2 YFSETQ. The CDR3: CASSPGGQPYEQYF. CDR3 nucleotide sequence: TGCGCCAGCAGCCCCGGTGGACAGCCCTACGAGCAGTACTTC.

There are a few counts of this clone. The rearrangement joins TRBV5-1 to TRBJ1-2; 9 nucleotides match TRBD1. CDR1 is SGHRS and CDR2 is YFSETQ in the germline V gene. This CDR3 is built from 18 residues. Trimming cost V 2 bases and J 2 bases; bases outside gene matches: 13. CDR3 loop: CASSLFPGTGSGNYGYTF. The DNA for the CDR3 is TGCGCCAGCAGCTTATTTCCGGGGACAGGGAGCGGGAACTATGGCTACACCTTC.

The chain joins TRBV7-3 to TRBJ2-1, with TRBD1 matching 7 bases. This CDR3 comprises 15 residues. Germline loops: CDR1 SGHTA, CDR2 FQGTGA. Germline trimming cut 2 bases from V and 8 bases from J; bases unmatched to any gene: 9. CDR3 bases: TGTGCCAGCAGCTTACAGCAGGGGGAGATAGATGAGCAGTTCTTC. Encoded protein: CASSLQQGEIDEQFF.

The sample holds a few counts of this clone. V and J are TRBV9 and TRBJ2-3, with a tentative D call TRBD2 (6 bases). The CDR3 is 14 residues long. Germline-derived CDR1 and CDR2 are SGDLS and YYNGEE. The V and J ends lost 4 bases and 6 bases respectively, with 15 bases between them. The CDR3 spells CASSTTSRADTQYF. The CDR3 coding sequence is TGTGCCAGCAGCACGACTAGTCGAGCGGATACGCAGTATTTT.

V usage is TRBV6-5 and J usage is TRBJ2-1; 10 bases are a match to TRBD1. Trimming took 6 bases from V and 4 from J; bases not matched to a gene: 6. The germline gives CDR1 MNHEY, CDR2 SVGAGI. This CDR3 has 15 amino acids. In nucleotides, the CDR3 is TGTGCCAGCAGCCCCGGACAGGGGGGATACAATGAGCAGTTCTTC. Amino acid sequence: CASSPGQGGYNEQFF.

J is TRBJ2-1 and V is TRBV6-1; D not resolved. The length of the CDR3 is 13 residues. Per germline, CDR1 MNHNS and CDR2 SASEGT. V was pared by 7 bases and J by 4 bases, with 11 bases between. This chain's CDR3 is CASNLGLYNEQFF. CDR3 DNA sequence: TGTGCCAGCAATCTAGGCCTATACAATGAGCAGTTCTTC.

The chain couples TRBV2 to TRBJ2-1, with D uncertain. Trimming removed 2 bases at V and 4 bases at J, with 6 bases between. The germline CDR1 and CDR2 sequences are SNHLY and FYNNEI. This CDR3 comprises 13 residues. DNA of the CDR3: TGTGCCAGCAGTGAACTGCAGTACAATGAGCAGTTCTTC. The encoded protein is CASSELQYNEQFF.

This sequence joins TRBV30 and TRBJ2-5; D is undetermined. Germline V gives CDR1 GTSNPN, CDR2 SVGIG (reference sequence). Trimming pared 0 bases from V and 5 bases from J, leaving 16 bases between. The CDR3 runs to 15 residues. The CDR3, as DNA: TGTGCCTGGAGTGTACGCAGCGATTGGTGGGAGACCCAGTACTTC. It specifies CAWSVRSDWWETQYF.

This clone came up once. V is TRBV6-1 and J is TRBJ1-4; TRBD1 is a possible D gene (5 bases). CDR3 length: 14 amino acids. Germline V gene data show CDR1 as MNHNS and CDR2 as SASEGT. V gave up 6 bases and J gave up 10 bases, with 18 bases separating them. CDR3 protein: CASRGGTQEVKLFF. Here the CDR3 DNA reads TGTGCCAGCAGGGGGGGGACTCAGGAGGTAAAACTGTTTTTT.

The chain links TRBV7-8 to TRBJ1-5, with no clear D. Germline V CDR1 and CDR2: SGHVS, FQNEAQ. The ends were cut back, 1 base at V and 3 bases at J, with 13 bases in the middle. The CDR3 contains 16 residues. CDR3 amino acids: CASSLVSGGSNQPQHF. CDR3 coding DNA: TGTGCCAGCAGCTTAGTTTCGGGAGGCTCCAATCAGCCCCAGCATTTT.

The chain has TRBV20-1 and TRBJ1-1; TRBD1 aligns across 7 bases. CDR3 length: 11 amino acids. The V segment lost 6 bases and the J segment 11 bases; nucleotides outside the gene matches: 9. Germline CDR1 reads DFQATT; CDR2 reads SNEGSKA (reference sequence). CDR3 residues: CSAPNRGRAFF. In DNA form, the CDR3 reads TGCAGTGCGCCTAACAGGGGACGGGCTTTCTTT.

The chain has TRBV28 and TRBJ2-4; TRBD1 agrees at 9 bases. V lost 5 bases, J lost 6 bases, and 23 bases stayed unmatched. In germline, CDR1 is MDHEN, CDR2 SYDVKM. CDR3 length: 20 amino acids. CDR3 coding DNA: TGTGCCAGCAGTACTATACGGACAGGGGTCCCACGGAATCCCGGAAACATTCAGTACTTC. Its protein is CASSTIRTGVPRNPGNIQYF.

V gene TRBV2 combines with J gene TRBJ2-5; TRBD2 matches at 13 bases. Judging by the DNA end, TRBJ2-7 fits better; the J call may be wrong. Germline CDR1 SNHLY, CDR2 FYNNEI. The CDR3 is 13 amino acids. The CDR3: CASSGTSGVEQYF. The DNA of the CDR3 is TGTGCCAGCAGCGGGACTAGCGGGGTCGAGCAGTACTTC.

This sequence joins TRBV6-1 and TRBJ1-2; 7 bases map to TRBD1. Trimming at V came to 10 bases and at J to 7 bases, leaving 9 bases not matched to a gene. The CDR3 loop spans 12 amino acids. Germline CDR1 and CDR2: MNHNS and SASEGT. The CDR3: CATGQRVRGYTF. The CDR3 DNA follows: TGTGCCACGGGACAGCGTGTTCGTGGCTACACCTTC.

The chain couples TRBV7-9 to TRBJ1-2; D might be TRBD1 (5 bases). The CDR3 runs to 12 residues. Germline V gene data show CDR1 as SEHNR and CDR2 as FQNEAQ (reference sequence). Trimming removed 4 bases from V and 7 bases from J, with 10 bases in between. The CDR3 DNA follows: TGTGCCAGCAGCTATAATCAGGGTGGCTACACCTTC. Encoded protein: CASSYNQGGYTF.

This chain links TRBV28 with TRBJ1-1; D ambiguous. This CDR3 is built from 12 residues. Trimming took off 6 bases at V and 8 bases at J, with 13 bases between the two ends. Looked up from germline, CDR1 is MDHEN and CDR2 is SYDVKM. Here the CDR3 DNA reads TGTGCCAGCAGGCCCCAGGCTGTAGAAGCTTTCTTT. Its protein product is CASRPQAVEAFF.

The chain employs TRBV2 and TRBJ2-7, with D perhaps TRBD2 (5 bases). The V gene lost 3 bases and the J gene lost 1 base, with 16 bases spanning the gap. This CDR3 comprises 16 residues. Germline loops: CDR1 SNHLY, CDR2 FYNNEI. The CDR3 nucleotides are TGTGCCAGCAGTGACTTTGACGGGCGGAGGTCCTACGAGCAGTACTTC. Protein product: CASSDFDGRRSYEQYF.